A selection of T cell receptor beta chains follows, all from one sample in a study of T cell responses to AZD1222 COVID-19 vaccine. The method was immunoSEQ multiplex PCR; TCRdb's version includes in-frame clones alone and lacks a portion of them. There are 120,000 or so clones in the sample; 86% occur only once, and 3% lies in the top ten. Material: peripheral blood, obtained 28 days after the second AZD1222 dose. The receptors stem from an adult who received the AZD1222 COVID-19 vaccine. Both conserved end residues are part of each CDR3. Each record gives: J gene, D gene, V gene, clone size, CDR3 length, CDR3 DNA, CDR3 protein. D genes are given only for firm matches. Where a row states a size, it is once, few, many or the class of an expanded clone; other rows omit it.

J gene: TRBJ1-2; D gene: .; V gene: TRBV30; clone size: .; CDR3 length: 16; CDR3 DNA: TGTGCCTGGAGCGGACTTGACTTGACAGGTTTCTATGGCTACACCTTC; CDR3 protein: CAWSGLDLTGFYGYTF
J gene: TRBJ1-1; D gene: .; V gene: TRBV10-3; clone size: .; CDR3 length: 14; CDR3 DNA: TGTGCCATCAGTGAGTCAGGGATGAACACTGAAGCTTTCTTT; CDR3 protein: CAISESGMNTEAFF
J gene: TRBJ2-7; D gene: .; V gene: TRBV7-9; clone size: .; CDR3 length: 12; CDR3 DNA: TGTGCCAGCAGCCTGACGGGCGGAGAGCAGTACTTC; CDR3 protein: CASSLTGGEQYF
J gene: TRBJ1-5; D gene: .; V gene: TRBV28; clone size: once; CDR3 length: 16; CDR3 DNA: TGTGCCACCATCGAGGGTGGGGCCTATAGCAATCAGCCCCAGCATTTT; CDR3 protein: CATIEGGAYSNQPQHF
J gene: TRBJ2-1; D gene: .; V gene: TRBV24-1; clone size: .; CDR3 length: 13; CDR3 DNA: TGTGCCACCAGTGATTCCACACGGCATGAGCAGTTCTTC; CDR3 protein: CATSDSTRHEQFF
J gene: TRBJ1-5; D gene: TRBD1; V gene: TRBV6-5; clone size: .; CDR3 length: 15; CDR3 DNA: TGTGCCAGCAGTCCCGGGACAGGGGTGAATCAGCCCCAGCATTTT; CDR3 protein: CASSPGTGVNQPQHF
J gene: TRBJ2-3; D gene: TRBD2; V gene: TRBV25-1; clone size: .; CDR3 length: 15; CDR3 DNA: TGTGCCAGCAGTCCCGGGACTAGGAGGTCGGGTACGCAGTATTTT; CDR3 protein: CASSPGTRRSGTQYF
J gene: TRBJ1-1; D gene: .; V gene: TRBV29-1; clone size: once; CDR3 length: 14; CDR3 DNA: TGCAGCGTTGAAGCTCAGGGGCAGGGCACTGAAGCTTTCTTT; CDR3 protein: CSVEAQGQGTEAFF
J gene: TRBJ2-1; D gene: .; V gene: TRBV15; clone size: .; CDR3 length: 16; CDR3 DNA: TGTGCCACCAGCAGAGATCTAAGGGTTTCCTACAATGAGCAGTTCTTC; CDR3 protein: CATSRDLRVSYNEQFF
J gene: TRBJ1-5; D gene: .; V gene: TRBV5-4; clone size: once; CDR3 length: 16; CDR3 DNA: TGTGCCAGCAGCTTGAACGCGGGGGAGTTCAATCAGCCCCAGCATTTT; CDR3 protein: CASSLNAGEFNQPQHF
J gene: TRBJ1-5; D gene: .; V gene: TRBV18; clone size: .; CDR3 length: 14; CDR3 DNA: TGTGCCAGCTCTCCCCGGGACAACAATCAGCCCCAGCATTTT; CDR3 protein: CASSPRDNNQPQHF
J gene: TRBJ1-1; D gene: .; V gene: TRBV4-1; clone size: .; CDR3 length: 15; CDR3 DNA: TGCGCCAGCAGCCTCACCTCGGACAGTAACACTGAAGCTTTCTTT; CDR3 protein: CASSLTSDSNTEAFF
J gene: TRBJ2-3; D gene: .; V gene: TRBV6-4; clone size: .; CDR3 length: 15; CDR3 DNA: TGTGCCAGCAGTGACCGGGGACTCCCGTCCGATACGCAGTATTTT; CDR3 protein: CASSDRGLPSDTQYF
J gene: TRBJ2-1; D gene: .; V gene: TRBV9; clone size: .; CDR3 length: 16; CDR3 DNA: TGTGCCAGCAGCGTAGAGGGCGGTAACTCCTACAATGAGCAGTTCTTC; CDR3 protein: CASSVEGGNSYNEQFF
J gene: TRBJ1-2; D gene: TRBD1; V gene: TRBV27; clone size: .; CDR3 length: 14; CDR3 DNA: TGTGCCAGCAGTTCTCGGACAGGGGGCTATGGCTACACCTTC; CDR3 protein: CASSSRTGGYGYTF
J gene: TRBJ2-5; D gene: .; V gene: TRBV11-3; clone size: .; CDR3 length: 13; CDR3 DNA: TGTGCCAGCAGCCTGCCAGGGAAAGAGACCCAGTACTTC; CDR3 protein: CASSLPGKETQYF
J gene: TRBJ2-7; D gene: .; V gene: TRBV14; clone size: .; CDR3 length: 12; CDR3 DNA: TGTGCCAGCAGCCTACAGGGATACGAGCAGTACTTC; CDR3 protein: CASSLQGYEQYF
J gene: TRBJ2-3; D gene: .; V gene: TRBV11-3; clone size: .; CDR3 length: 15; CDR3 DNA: TGTGCCAGCAGCTTAGTAGCAAAGGGGGCAGATACGCAGTATTTT; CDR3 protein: CASSLVAKGADTQYF
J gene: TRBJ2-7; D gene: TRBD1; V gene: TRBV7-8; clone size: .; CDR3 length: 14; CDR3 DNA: TGTGCCAGCAGCCGGTCGGCAGGGGGCTACGAGCAGTACTTC; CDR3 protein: CASSRSAGGYEQYF
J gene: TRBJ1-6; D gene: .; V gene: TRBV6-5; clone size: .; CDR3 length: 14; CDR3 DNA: TGTGCCAGCGGCCGGAGACAGGATAATTCACCCCTCCACTTT; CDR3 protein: CASGRRQDNSPLHF
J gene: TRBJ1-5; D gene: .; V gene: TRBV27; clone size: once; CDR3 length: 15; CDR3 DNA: TGTGCCAGCAGTTTCACCAGGGAGGTAGGTCAGCCCCAGCATTTT; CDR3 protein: CASSFTREVGQPQHF
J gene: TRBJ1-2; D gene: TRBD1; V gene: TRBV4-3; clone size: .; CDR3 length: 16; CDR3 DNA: TGCGCCAGCAGCCAAGTAGGGACAGGGCATAACTATGGCTACACCTTC; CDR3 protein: CASSQVGTGHNYGYTF
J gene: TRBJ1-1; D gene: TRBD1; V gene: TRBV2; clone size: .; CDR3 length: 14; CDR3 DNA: TGTGCCAGCAGGGGGACAGGGGAGAACACTGAAGCTTTCTTT; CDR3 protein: CASRGTGENTEAFF
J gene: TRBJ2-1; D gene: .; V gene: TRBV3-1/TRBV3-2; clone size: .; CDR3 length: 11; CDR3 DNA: TGTGCCAGCACCCTAGGACTCGAGCAGTTCTTC; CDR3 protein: CASTLGLEQFF
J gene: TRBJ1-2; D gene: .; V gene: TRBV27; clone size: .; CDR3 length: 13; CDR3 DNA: TGTGCCAGCAGGCGATTAACTAACTATGGCTACACCTTC; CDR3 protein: CASRRLTNYGYTF
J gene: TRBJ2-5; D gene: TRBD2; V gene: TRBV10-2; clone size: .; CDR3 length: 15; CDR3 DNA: TGCGCCAGCAGTACAGCGGGACTAGCGGAAGAGACCCAGTACTTC; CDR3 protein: CASSTAGLAEETQYF